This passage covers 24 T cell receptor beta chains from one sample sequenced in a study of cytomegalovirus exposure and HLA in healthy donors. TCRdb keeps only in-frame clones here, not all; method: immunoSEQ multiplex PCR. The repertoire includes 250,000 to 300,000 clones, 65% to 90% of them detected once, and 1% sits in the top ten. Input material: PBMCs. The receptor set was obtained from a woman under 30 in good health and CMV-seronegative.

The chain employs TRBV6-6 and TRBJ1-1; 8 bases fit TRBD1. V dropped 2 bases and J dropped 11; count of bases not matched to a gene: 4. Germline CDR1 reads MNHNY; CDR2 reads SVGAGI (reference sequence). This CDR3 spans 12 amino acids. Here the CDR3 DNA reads TGTGCCAGCAGTTACGAGGACAGGGCCGCTTTCTTT. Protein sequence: CASSYEDRAAFF.

CDR3 residues: CASSLRTPNNEKLFF. As DNA, the CDR3 is TGCGCCAGCAGCTTGAGGACACCTAATAATGAAAAACTGTTTTTT. The gene calls are TRBV5-1 and TRBJ1-4; weak D call: TRBD1 (5 bases). Germline-derived CDR1 and CDR2 are SGHRS and YFSETQ. This CDR3 comprises 15 residues. Between the trimmed V and J ends, which lost 1 base and 4 bases, there was a span of 11 bases.

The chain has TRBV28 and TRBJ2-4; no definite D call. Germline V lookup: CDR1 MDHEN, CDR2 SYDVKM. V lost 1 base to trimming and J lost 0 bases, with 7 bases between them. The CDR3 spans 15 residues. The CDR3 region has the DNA TGTGCCAGCAGTTTATATGGCTTAGCCAAAAACATTCAGTACTTC. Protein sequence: CASSLYGLAKNIQYF.

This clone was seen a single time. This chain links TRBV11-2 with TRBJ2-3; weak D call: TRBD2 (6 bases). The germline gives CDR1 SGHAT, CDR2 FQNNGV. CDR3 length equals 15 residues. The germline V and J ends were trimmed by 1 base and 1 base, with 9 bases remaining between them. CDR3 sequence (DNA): TGTGCCAGCAGCTTAGGGGAGGTCCGCACAGATACGCAGTATTTT. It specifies CASSLGEVRTDTQYF.

CDR3 sequence: CAIRGGSITGELFF. CDR3 DNA sequence: TGCGCCATCCGGGGCGGGAGCATCACCGGGGAGCTGTTTTTT. The chain employs TRBV5-1 and TRBJ2-2, with 7 bases fitting TRBD2. After removal of 9 bases from V and 4 bases from J, the junction contained 9 bases not matched to a gene. Germline values: CDR1 SGHRS, CDR2 YFSETQ. This CDR3 has 14 amino acids.

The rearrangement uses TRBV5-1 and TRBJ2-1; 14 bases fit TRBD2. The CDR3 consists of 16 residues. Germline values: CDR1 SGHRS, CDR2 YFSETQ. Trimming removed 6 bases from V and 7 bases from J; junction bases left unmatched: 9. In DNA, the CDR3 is TGCGCCAGCACCCTTATCGGGACTAGCGGGGGTAATGAGCAGTTCTTC. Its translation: CASTLIGTSGGNEQFF.

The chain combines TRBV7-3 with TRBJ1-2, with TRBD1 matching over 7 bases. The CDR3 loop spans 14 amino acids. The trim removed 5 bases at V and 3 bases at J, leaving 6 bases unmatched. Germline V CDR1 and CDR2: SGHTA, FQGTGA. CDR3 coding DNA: TGTGCCAGCAGCAAATCCGGGACAGACTATGGCTACACCTTC. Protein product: CASSKSGTDYGYTF.

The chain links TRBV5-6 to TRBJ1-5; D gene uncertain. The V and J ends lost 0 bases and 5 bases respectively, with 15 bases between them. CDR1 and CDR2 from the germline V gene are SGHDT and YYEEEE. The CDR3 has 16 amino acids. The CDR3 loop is CASSLAGGGTDQPQHF. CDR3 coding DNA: TGTGCCAGCAGCTTGGCGGGTGGAGGCACAGATCAGCCCCAGCATTTT.

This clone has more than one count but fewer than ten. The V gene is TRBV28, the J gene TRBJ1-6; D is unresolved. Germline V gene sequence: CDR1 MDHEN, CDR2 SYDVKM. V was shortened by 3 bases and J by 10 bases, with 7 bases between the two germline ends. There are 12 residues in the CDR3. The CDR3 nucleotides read TGTGCCAGCAGTTTGGAGAGCTCACCCCTCCACTTT. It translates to CASSLESSPLHF.

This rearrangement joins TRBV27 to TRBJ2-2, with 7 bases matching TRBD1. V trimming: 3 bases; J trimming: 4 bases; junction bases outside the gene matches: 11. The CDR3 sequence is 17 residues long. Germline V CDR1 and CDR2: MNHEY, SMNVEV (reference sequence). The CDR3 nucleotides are TGTGCCAGCAGTTTTTTTAGCACTGGGACAGCCACCGGGGAGCTGTTTTTT. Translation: CASSFFSTGTATGELFF.

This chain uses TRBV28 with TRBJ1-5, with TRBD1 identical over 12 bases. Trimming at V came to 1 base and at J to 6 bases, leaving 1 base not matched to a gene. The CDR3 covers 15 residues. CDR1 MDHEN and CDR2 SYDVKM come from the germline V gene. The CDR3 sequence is CASSLLGQGAQPQHF. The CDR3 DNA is TGTGCCAGCAGTTTATTGGGACAGGGGGCTCAGCCCCAGCATTTT.

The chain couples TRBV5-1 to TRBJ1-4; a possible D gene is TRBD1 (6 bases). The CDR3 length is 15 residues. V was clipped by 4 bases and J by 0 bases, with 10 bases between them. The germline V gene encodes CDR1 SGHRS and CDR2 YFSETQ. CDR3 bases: TGCGCCAGCAGCCTCGGGACAACAACTAATGAAAAACTGTTTTTT. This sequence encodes CASSLGTTTNEKLFF. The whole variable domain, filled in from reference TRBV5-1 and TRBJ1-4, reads KAGVTQTPRYLIKTRGQQVTLSCSPISGHRSVSWYQQTPGQGLQFLFEYFSETQRNKGNFPGRFSGRQFSNSRSEMNVSTLELGDSALYLCASSLGTTTNEKLFFGSGTQLSVL.

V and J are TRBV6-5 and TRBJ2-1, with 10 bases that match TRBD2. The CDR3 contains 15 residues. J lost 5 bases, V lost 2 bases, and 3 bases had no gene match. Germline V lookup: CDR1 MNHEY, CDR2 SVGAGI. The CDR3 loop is CASSYSGRANNEQFF. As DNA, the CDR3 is TGTGCCAGCAGTTACAGCGGGAGGGCCAACAATGAGCAGTTCTTC.

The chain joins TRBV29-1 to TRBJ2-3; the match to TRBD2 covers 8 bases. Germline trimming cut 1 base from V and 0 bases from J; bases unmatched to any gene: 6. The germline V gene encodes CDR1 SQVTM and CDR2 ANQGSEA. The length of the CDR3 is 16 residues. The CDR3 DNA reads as TGCAGCGTTGAAGGGCGAGCTAGCGGGAGCACAGATACGCAGTATTTT. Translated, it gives CSVEGRASGSTDTQYF.

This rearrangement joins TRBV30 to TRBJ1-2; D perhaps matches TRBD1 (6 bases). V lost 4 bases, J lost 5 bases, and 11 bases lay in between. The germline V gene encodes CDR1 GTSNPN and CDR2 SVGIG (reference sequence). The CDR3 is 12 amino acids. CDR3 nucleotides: TGTGCCTGGACACAGGGTTCTTATGGCTACACCTTC. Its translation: CAWTQGSYGYTF. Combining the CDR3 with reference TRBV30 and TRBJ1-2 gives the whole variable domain SQTIHQWPATLVQPVGSPLSLECTVEGTSNPNLYWYRQAAGRGLQLLFYSVGIGQISSEVPQNLSASRPQDRQFILSSKKLLLSDSGFYLCAWTQGSYGYTFGSGTRLTVV.

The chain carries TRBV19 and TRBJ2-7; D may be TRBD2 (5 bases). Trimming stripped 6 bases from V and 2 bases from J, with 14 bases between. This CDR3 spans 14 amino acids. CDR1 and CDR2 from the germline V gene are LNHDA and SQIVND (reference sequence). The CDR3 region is CASSLSRTAYEQYF. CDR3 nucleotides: TGTGCCAGTAGCTTGTCACGGACTGCCTACGAGCAGTACTTC.

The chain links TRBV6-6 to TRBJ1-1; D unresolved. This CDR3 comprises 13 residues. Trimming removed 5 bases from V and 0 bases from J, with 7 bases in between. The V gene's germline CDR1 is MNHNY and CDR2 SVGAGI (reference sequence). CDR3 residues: CASSAQMNTEAFF. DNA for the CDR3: TGTGCCAGCAGTGCCCAGATGAACACTGAAGCTTTCTTT.

Here the CDR3 reads CASSDLTVPYEQYF. CDR3 nucleotides: TGTGCCAGCAGTGACCTGACAGTTCCCTACGAGCAGTACTTC. The chain uses TRBV25-1 and TRBJ2-7; D is perhaps TRBD1 (5 bases). The CDR3 length is 14 residues. Germline-derived CDR1 and CDR2 are MGHDK and SYGVNS. The V end was cut by 3 bases, the J end by 2 bases, with 11 bases between.

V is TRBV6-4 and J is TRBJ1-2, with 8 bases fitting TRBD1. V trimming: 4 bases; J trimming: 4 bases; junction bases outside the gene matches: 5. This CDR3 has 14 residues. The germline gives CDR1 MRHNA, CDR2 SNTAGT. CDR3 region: CASSAGGAGYGYTF. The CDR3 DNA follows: TGTGCCAGCAGTGCAGGGGGCGCGGGCTATGGCTACACCTTC.

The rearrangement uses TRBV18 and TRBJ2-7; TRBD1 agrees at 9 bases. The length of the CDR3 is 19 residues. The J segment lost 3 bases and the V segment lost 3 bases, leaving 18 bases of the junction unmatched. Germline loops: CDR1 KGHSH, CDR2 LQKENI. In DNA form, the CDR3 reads TGTGCCAGCTCACCCCTGACGCCTTCTCTCGGGACAGGGATCTACGAGCAGTACTTC. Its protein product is CASSPLTPSLGTGIYEQYF.

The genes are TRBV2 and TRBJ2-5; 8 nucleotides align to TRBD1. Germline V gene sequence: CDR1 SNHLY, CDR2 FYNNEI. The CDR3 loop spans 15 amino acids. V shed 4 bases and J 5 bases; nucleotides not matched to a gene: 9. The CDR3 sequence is CASSVSGQGTETQYF. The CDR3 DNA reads TGTGCCAGCAGTGTGTCCGGACAGGGTACCGAGACCCAGTACTTC.

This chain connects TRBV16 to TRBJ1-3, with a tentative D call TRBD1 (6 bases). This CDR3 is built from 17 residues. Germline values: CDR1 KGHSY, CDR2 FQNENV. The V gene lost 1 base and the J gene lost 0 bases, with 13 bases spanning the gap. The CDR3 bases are TGTGCCAGCAGCCAATTCGTCCCGGACAGCTCTGGAAACACCATATATTTT. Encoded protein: CASSQFVPDSSGNTIYF.

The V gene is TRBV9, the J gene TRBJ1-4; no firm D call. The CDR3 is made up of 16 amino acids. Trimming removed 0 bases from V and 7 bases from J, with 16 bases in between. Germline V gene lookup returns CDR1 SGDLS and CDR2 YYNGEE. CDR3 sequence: CASSVDRSGGREKLFF. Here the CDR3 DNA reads TGTGCCAGCAGCGTAGATCGTTCAGGAGGGCGTGAAAAACTGTTTTTT.

The CDR3 coding sequence is TGTGCCAGCTCACCACCAGGGAGCTACGAGCAGTACTTC. As protein: CASSPPGSYEQYF. This sequence joins TRBV18 and TRBJ2-7, with D possibly matching TRBD2 (5 bases). There are 13 residues in the CDR3. Germline V gene lookup returns CDR1 KGHSH and CDR2 LQKENI. V was shortened by 0 bases and J by 3 bases, with 6 bases between the two germline ends.